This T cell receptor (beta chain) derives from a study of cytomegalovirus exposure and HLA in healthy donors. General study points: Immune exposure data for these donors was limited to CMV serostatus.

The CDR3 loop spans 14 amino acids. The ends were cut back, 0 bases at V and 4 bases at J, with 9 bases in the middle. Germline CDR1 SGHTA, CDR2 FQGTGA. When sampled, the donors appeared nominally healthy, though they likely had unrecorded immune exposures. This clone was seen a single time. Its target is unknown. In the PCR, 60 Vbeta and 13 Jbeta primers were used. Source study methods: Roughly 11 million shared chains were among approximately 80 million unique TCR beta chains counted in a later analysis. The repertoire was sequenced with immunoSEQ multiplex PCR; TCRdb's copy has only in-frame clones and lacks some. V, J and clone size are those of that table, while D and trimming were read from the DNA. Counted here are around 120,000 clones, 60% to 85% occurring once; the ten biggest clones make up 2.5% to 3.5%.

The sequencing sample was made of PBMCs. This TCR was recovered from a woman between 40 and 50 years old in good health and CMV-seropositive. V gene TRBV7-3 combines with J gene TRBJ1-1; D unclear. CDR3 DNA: TGTGCCAGCAGCTTAACGTTGAGGGCCACTGAAGCTTTCTTT. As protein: CASSLTLRATEAFF.